The rows below give T cell receptor beta chains drawn from one sample of a study of blood T cell repertoires in COVID-19. Only in-frame clones appear in the TCRdb table, and some are missing; sequencing was by immunoSEQ multiplex PCR. Of about 500,000 clones listed, about 89% are singletons. Sequencing input: peripheral blood. These receptors were taken from a woman in her forties or fifties with COVID-19, enrolled during active disease. Both conserved end residues are part of each CDR3. A D gene is named only where the DNA matches it firmly. A clone size is listed for some rows: how often the clone was seen (once, few, many), or a class if it is expanded.

v_call: TRBV30; j_call: TRBJ1-1; clone_size: NA; d_call: TRBD1; cdr3_aa: CAWGTGGTEAFF; cdr3_nt: TGTGCCTGGGGGACAGGGGGCACTGAAGCTTTCTTT
v_call: TRBV2; j_call: TRBJ2-1; clone_size: NA; d_call: NA; cdr3_aa: CASRLTENNEQFF; cdr3_nt: TGTGCCAGCAGATTAACGGAGAACAATGAGCAGTTCTTC
v_call: TRBV20-1; j_call: TRBJ2-7; clone_size: NA; d_call: TRBD2; cdr3_aa: CSASLSGGNYEQYF; cdr3_nt: TGCAGTGCTAGTTTGAGCGGGGGGAACTACGAGCAGTACTTC
v_call: TRBV4-1; j_call: TRBJ1-6; clone_size: NA; d_call: TRBD1; cdr3_aa: CASSFRGMGQNSPLHF; cdr3_nt: TGCGCCAGCAGCTTCAGGGGGATGGGGCAAAATTCACCCCTCCACTTT
v_call: TRBV4-1; j_call: TRBJ1-2; clone_size: NA; d_call: TRBD1; cdr3_aa: CASSQDQGAGGYTF; cdr3_nt: TGCGCCAGCAGCCAAGACCAGGGGGCCGGTGGCTACACCTTC
v_call: TRBV7-9; j_call: TRBJ1-5; clone_size: NA; d_call: NA; cdr3_aa: CASSPRGDLNQPQHF; cdr3_nt: TGTGCCAGCAGCCCCCGCGGAGACCTGAATCAGCCCCAGCATTTT
v_call: TRBV9; j_call: TRBJ1-2; clone_size: NA; d_call: TRBD1; cdr3_aa: CASSGGDRARENYGYTF; cdr3_nt: TGTGCCAGCAGCGGGGGGGACAGGGCACGGGAGAACTATGGCTACACCTTC
v_call: TRBV24-1; j_call: TRBJ1-2; clone_size: NA; d_call: NA; cdr3_aa: CATSVSVGGSLGYTF; cdr3_nt: TGTGCCACCAGTGTATCGGTCGGGGGATCATTGGGCTACACCTTC
v_call: TRBV2; j_call: TRBJ1-6; clone_size: NA; d_call: NA; cdr3_aa: CASAPQYSPLHF; cdr3_nt: TGTGCCAGCGCCCCCCAGTACTCACCCCTCCACTTT
v_call: TRBV19; j_call: TRBJ1-2; clone_size: NA; d_call: NA; cdr3_aa: CASNLPGEVHHYTF; cdr3_nt: TGTGCCAGTAATCTTCCTGGGGAGGTCCATCACTACACCTTC
v_call: TRBV5-6; j_call: TRBJ2-4; clone_size: NA; d_call: NA; cdr3_aa: CASSLVPGEGNIQYF; cdr3_nt: TGTGCCAGCAGCTTGGTCCCAGGTGAGGGTAACATTCAGTACTTC
v_call: TRBV7-2; j_call: TRBJ1-2; clone_size: NA; d_call: NA; cdr3_aa: CASSPRGGANGYTF; cdr3_nt: TGTGCCAGCAGCCCGAGGGGGGGAGCTAATGGCTACACCTTC
v_call: TRBV6-5; j_call: TRBJ2-7; clone_size: NA; d_call: TRBD2; cdr3_aa: CASRPAGDPAREQYF; cdr3_nt: TGTGCCAGCAGGCCAGCGGGGGACCCCGCCCGAGAGCAGTACTTC
v_call: TRBV9; j_call: TRBJ2-7; clone_size: NA; d_call: TRBD2; cdr3_aa: CASSVVGVGLASYEQYF; cdr3_nt: TGTGCCAGCAGCGTAGTAGGGGTAGGACTAGCTTCCTACGAGCAGTACTTC
v_call: TRBV11-2; j_call: TRBJ1-1; clone_size: NA; d_call: NA; cdr3_aa: CASSSIGQGTNTEAFF; cdr3_nt: TGTGCCAGCAGCTCTATCGGCCAGGGGACGAACACTGAAGCTTTCTTT
v_call: TRBV30; j_call: TRBJ1-6; clone_size: NA; d_call: TRBD1; cdr3_aa: CAWSVQGGLHF; cdr3_nt: TGTGCCTGGAGTGTACAGGGGGGCCTCCACTTT
v_call: TRBV15; j_call: TRBJ2-5; clone_size: once; d_call: TRBD1; cdr3_aa: CATSREQGAGETQYF; cdr3_nt: TGTGCCACCAGCCGGGAGCAGGGGGCGGGGGAGACCCAGTACTTC
v_call: TRBV29-1; j_call: TRBJ1-1; clone_size: NA; d_call: TRBD1; cdr3_aa: CSVPGTVSTTEAFF; cdr3_nt: TGCAGCGTTCCCGGGACAGTGTCGACCACTGAAGCTTTCTTT
v_call: TRBV25-1; j_call: TRBJ1-1; clone_size: NA; d_call: NA; cdr3_aa: CASTSEGGAFF; cdr3_nt: TGTGCCAGCACCTCGGAGGGAGGAGCTTTCTTT
v_call: TRBV19; j_call: TRBJ2-6; clone_size: NA; d_call: NA; cdr3_aa: CASIASYRVYSGANVLTF; cdr3_nt: TGTGCCAGTATAGCCTCGTACAGGGTTTACTCTGGGGCCAACGTCCTGACTTTC
v_call: TRBV7-2; j_call: TRBJ2-3; clone_size: NA; d_call: TRBD2; cdr3_aa: CASSLAAGGTDTQYF; cdr3_nt: TGTGCCAGCAGCTTAGCTGCGGGGGGCACAGATACGCAGTATTTT
v_call: TRBV10-3; j_call: TRBJ1-1; clone_size: NA; d_call: TRBD1; cdr3_aa: CAISDLRDRGNTEAFF; cdr3_nt: TGTGCCATCAGTGATTTGAGGGACAGGGGAAACACTGAAGCTTTCTTT
v_call: TRBV4-1; j_call: TRBJ1-3; clone_size: NA; d_call: NA; cdr3_aa: CASSHPGQSRRNTIYF; cdr3_nt: TGCGCCAGCAGCCACCCAGGACAGTCTCGGCGAAACACCATATATTTT
v_call: TRBV29-1; j_call: TRBJ2-5; clone_size: NA; d_call: TRBD2; cdr3_aa: CSVEGIAGGRETQYF; cdr3_nt: TGCAGCGTTGAAGGTATAGCGGGGGGGCGAGAGACCCAGTACTTC
v_call: TRBV10-3; j_call: TRBJ2-3; clone_size: few; d_call: TRBD1; cdr3_aa: CAISPTGATVDTQYF; cdr3_nt: TGTGCCATCAGTCCGACAGGGGCCACCGTAGATACGCAGTATTTT
v_call: TRBV29-1; j_call: TRBJ2-7; clone_size: NA; d_call: NA; cdr3_aa: CSVADSSYEQYF; cdr3_nt: TGCAGCGTCGCGGACAGCTCCTACGAGCAGTACTTC
v_call: TRBV15; j_call: TRBJ2-5; clone_size: NA; d_call: NA; cdr3_aa: CATSRDSSRAAETQYF; cdr3_nt: TGTGCCACCAGCAGAGATTCCTCCAGGGCGGCGGAGACCCAGTACTTC
v_call: TRBV9; j_call: TRBJ1-3; clone_size: NA; d_call: NA; cdr3_aa: CASSVGGNPGNTIYF; cdr3_nt: TGTGCCAGCAGCGTAGGCGGGAACCCTGGAAACACCATATATTTT
v_call: TRBV24-1; j_call: TRBJ2-3; clone_size: NA; d_call: TRBD1; cdr3_aa: CATSDQRVSPGGSDTQYF; cdr3_nt: TGTGCCACCAGTGACCAACGGGTGAGTCCAGGGGGCTCAGATACGCAGTATTTT
v_call: TRBV9; j_call: TRBJ1-1; clone_size: NA; d_call: TRBD1; cdr3_aa: CASSFGTGKTEAFF; cdr3_nt: TGTGCCAGCAGCTTCGGGACAGGGAAGACTGAAGCTTTCTTT
v_call: TRBV6-5; j_call: TRBJ2-3; clone_size: once; d_call: TRBD1; cdr3_aa: CASSPGQGTDTQYF; cdr3_nt: TGTGCCAGCAGTCCCGGACAGGGGACAGATACGCAGTATTTT
v_call: TRBV6-5; j_call: TRBJ1-5; clone_size: NA; d_call: NA; cdr3_aa: CASSQTVNQPQHF; cdr3_nt: TGTGCCAGCAGCCAGACAGTAAATCAGCCCCAGCATTTT
v_call: TRBV27; j_call: TRBJ1-2; clone_size: NA; d_call: TRBD1; cdr3_aa: CASSRGQGEGYTF; cdr3_nt: TGTGCCAGCAGCCGAGGACAGGGAGAAGGCTACACCTTC
v_call: TRBV12-3/TRBV12-4; j_call: TRBJ2-3; clone_size: NA; d_call: NA; cdr3_aa: CASSLQDTQYF; cdr3_nt: TGTGCCAGCAGTTTACAGGATACGCAGTATTTT
v_call: TRBV3-1/TRBV3-2; j_call: TRBJ2-3; clone_size: NA; d_call: TRBD2; cdr3_aa: CASSQDSAAGRGSTDTQYF; cdr3_nt: TGTGCCAGCAGCCAAGATAGTGCAGCGGGGCGGGGGAGCACAGATACGCAGTATTTT
v_call: TRBV3-1/TRBV3-2; j_call: TRBJ2-3; clone_size: NA; d_call: NA; cdr3_aa: CASTLGRSSGFTDTQYF; cdr3_nt: TGTGCCAGCACCCTCGGGCGCAGTAGCGGATTCACAGATACGCAGTATTTT
v_call: TRBV11-2; j_call: TRBJ1-2; clone_size: NA; d_call: NA; cdr3_aa: CASSSVGGAGYTF; cdr3_nt: TGTGCCAGCAGCTCCGTCGGGGGGGCGGGCTACACCTTC
v_call: TRBV12-3/TRBV12-4; j_call: TRBJ2-1; clone_size: NA; d_call: NA; cdr3_aa: CASSPGQGSEQFF; cdr3_nt: TGTGCCAGCAGCCCCGGGCAGGGGAGTGAGCAGTTCTTC
v_call: TRBV5-4; j_call: TRBJ2-5; clone_size: NA; d_call: TRBD2; cdr3_aa: CASSPARAGGGETQYF; cdr3_nt: TGTGCCAGCAGCCCGGCCCGGGCGGGGGGCGGGGAGACCCAGTACTTC